Listed here are 18 T cell receptor beta chains from one sample, sequenced in a study of blood T cell repertoires in COVID-19. Produced via immunoSEQ multiplex PCR; TCRdb's table is partial and in-frame only. Of over 150,000 clones in the sample, around four fifths were seen once. Sequences were obtained from peripheral blood. The receptors here all came from a man in his 70s with acute or convalescent COVID-19.

The chain employs TRBV5-1 and TRBJ2-3, with D perhaps TRBD2 (6 bases). CDR1 and CDR2 from the germline V gene are SGHRS and YFSETQ. V dropped 0 bases and J dropped 1 base, with 12 bases sitting between them. This CDR3 is 16 amino acids long. The CDR3 loop reads CASSLETSRGTDTQYF. CDR3 DNA sequence: TGCGCCAGCAGCTTGGAGACTAGTAGAGGCACAGATACGCAGTATTTT.

This chain connects TRBV5-1 to TRBJ1-1, with unresolved D. This CDR3 has 13 amino acids. Germline CDR1 and CDR2: SGHRS and YFSETQ. Trimming cost V 0 bases and J 6 bases, with 9 bases left between them. CDR3 sequence reads: CASSLDVRAEAFF. The DNA for the CDR3 is TGCGCCAGCAGCTTGGACGTCCGGGCTGAAGCTTTCTTT.

This clone turned up a few times. The J gene is TRBJ1-1, the V gene TRBV29-1; D may be TRBD1 (5 bases). Trimming removed 1 base from V and 0 bases from J, with 6 bases in between. This CDR3 region has 13 residues. The germline V gene encodes CDR1 SQVTM and CDR2 ANQGSEA. The DNA for the CDR3 is TGCAGCGTTGAAGGGACACTGAACACTGAAGCTTTCTTT. Amino acid sequence: CSVEGTLNTEAFF.

The chain carries TRBV6-6 and TRBJ1-5; tentative D call: TRBD1 (5 bases). This CDR3 comprises 14 residues. V lost 10 bases to trimming and J lost 0 bases, with 13 bases between them. The germline V gene encodes CDR1 MNHNY and CDR2 SVGAGI (reference sequence). The CDR3 protein is CATAQGNSNQPQHF. CDR3 nucleotide sequence: TGTGCCACTGCCCAGGGAAATAGCAATCAGCCCCAGCATTTT.

This sequence joins TRBV11-3 and TRBJ2-4; TRBD2 matches 8 bases. With V trimmed by 5 bases and J by 3 bases, 15 bases remained unmatched. Germline CDR1 and CDR2: SGHNT and YENEEA. The CDR3 consists of 18 residues. The CDR3 sequence: CASSHQPPGLASKNIQYF. DNA of the CDR3: TGTGCCAGCAGCCACCAACCCCCCGGACTAGCTAGCAAAAACATTCAGTACTTC.

This chain connects TRBV6-1 to TRBJ2-5; tentative D call: TRBD1 (6 bases). The CDR3 loop spans 16 amino acids. CDR1 MNHNS and CDR2 SASEGT come from the germline V gene. Trimming shortened V by 2 bases and J by 4 bases, and 17 bases separated the two germline ends. The DNA for the CDR3 is TGTGCCAGCAGTGAAAGGGGCCAGGGGAGCCCAGAGACCCAGTACTTC. Its translation: CASSERGQGSPETQYF.

This chain links TRBV7-6 with TRBJ2-1; the D gene is possibly TRBD1 (9 bases). The germline CDR1 and CDR2 sequences are SGHVS and FNYEAQ. The CDR3 is made up of 20 amino acids. Trimming stripped 5 bases from V and 7 bases from J, with 33 bases between. The CDR3 nucleotides read TGTGCCAGCAGCACAAACCCGGGACAGGGACCCGGACTAGCTCGGAATGAGCAGTTCTTC. Its translation is CASSTNPGQGPGLARNEQFF.

The chain carries TRBV5-4 and TRBJ2-7, with D perhaps TRBD1 (5 bases). The CDR3 extends over 15 amino acids. CDR1 is SGHNT and CDR2 is YYREEE in the germline V gene (reference sequence). The V gene lost 0 bases and the J gene lost 6 bases, with 16 bases spanning the gap. The CDR3 DNA is TGTGCCAGCAGCTTGGAGGGGCCTCGGAAGATCGAGCAGTACTTC. Residues: CASSLEGPRKIEQYF.

The chain's CDR3 is CASSEARGTTGANVLTF. The CDR3, as DNA: TGTGCCAGCAGTGAAGCTAGGGGGACCACTGGGGCCAACGTCCTGACTTTC. V is TRBV6-1 and J is TRBJ2-6; D perhaps matches TRBD1 (6 bases). This CDR3 is 17 amino acids long. Per the germline V gene, CDR1 is MNHNS and CDR2 is SASEGT. V lost 0 bases, J lost 2 bases, and 11 bases lay in between.

The CDR3 DNA sequence: TGTGCCAGCAGCGGGGCAGGAGGGGATTATGGCTACACCTTC. It yields the protein CASSGAGGDYGYTF. This chain connects TRBV28 to TRBJ1-2; D perhaps matches TRBD1 (5 bases). The CDR3 runs to 14 residues. Looked up from germline, CDR1 is MDHEN and CDR2 is SYDVKM. V was clipped by 6 bases and J by 5 bases, with 16 bases between them.

J is TRBJ2-7 and V is TRBV6-5, with a tentative D call TRBD2 (5 bases). Germline CDR1 reads MNHEY; CDR2 reads SVGAGI. The CDR3 totals 14 residues. The V end lost 5 bases, the J end lost 4 bases, and 15 bases lay between the germline ends. The CDR3 sequence is CASSPRTDGYEQYF. CDR3 coding DNA: TGTGCCAGCAGTCCCAGGACTGATGGGTACGAGCAGTACTTC.

V gene TRBV7-6 combines with J gene TRBJ2-2; D remains ambiguous. Germline assignment: CDR1 SGHVS and CDR2 FNYEAQ. The ends were cut back, 5 bases at V and 5 bases at J, with 9 bases in the middle. The CDR3 extends over 13 amino acids. The CDR3 nucleotides are TGTGCCAGCAGCGCCGACGGGACCGGGGAGCTGTTTTTT. Encoded protein: CASSADGTGELFF.

This clone has a single count. This rearrangement joins TRBV2 to TRBJ1-6, with 9 bases matching TRBD1. The length of the CDR3 is 18 residues. V was pared by 2 bases and J by 8 bases, with 13 bases of the junction left unmatched. Germline assignment: CDR1 SNHLY and CDR2 FYNNEI. The CDR3 here is CASSELGRTGAIDSPLHF. As DNA, the CDR3 is TGTGCCAGCAGTGAATTGGGCAGGACAGGGGCGATAGATTCACCCCTCCACTTT.

This clone was detected once. The rearrangement uses TRBV29-1 and TRBJ1-3; no reliable D call. Germline V gives CDR1 SQVTM, CDR2 ANQGSEA. Trimming shortened V by 4 bases and J by 0 bases, and 10 bases separated the two germline ends. This CDR3 is built from 14 residues. The CDR3 DNA is TGCAGCGTTGTTGCACAGAGCTCTGGAAACACCATATATTTT. Translating gives CSVVAQSSGNTIYF.

V and J are TRBV6-5 and TRBJ2-5; 8 bases are shared with TRBD1. Per germline, CDR1 MNHEY and CDR2 SVGAGI. This CDR3 is 15 amino acids long. Trimming cost V 0 bases and J 2 bases; bases outside gene matches: 2. The CDR3 coding sequence is TGTGCCAGCAGTTACTCGGGGACAGGACAAGAGACCCAGTACTTC. Translated: CASSYSGTGQETQYF.

The chain employs TRBV3-1 (or the pseudogene TRBV3-2) and TRBJ2-3; 10 bases match TRBD2. J lost 5 bases, V lost 0 bases, and 11 bases had no gene match. Germline loops: CDR1 LGHDT, CDR2 YNNKEL (reference sequence). The CDR3 runs to 18 residues. The CDR3 DNA is TGTGCCAGCAGCCAAGACAGGATAGGGACTAGCGTTGGAGATACGCAGTATTTT. Its protein is CASSQDRIGTSVGDTQYF.

This clone was picked up many times. V and J are TRBV2 and TRBJ1-2; 10 bases are a match to TRBD1. The V segment lost 6 bases and the J segment 5 bases; nucleotides outside the gene matches: 0. The CDR3 contains 12 residues. Germline assignment: CDR1 SNHLY and CDR2 FYNNEI. The CDR3 loop reads CASRGQGYGYTF. CDR3 DNA sequence: TGTGCCAGCAGGGGACAGGGGTATGGCTACACCTTC.

The rearrangement joins TRBV7-9 to TRBJ1-2; D remains unclear. CDR3 length: 14 amino acids. V was clipped by 3 bases and J by 3 bases, with 11 bases between them. Germline CDR1 reads SEHNR; CDR2 reads FQNEAQ (reference sequence). The CDR3 region is CASSFRGIDYGYTF. The CDR3, as DNA: TGTGCCAGCAGCTTCCGGGGTATCGACTATGGCTACACCTTC.